This TCR beta chain was documented in a study of T cell responses to AZD1222 COVID-19 vaccine (dated by TCRdb to about 2021). For the study in its entirety: AZD1222 recipients whose second dose came at about 4 weeks and those whose second dose came at about 12 weeks were combined into one group, since spike-specific TCR depth and breadth did not differ between the two schedules. TCR sequencing was performed for roughly 250 trial participants, of whom roughly 200 were given two doses of AZD1222 and around 25 were given two doses of MenACWY control vaccine. Trial participants were enrolled by age into 18-55, 56-69 and 70-plus year subgroups, with roughly 150, 30 and 60 TCR-sequenced participants respectively.

On the study overall, not on this receptor specifically: After two AZD1222 doses, spike-specific TCR breadth and depth were significantly higher than at day 0 and than in MenACWY recipients. Reportedly, almost half of the unique spike-specific TCRs recognized epitopes lying outside the regions that are mutated in the B.1.351 and B.1.1.7 variants. Participants were mostly white British and included more females than males, and it was suggested by the authors that clonal diversity may have been underestimated. Because no samples from the day 14 peak response were available, repertoires could be characterized only after the peak T cell response. CD4 TCRs associated with the vaccine covered the entire spike protein, and the dominant responses were in regions 160-218 and 743-854. In the small 56-69-year group, the increase in depth fell short of significance, most likely because of low power. Conclusions about previously exposed vaccinees are limited, since just a handful of AZD1222 recipients were seropositive for SARS-CoV-2 at baseline.

The CDR3 regions of human TCRbeta chains were analyzed by immunosequencing. In the authors' own workflow: Repertoire TCRs were checked for matches against a reference library of SARS-CoV-2-specific TCRs that had been generated using the MIRA antigen-specificity platform. Breadth was defined as the fraction of unique TCRs that were SARS-CoV-2-associated, and depth was defined as the fraction of total T cells that were SARS-CoV-2-associated. Using the MIRA data, each spike-specific TCR was mapped to the spike region that the TCR reacts to and placed in a CD4 or CD8 class. Log10-transformed breadth and depth values were compared by one-way ANOVA with Sidak's multiple comparisons tests. The table comes from immuneACCESS by way of TCRdb, which keeps in-frame sequences with V and J called. Part of the clones is missing from these tables; in studies checked, under half for an unresolved V gene and the rest for unknown reasons. V and J calls and clone size are given by that table; D and trimming were obtained from the DNA. The sample includes more than 85,000 clones, with 87% observed a single time. About 3% of the sample lies in the top ten.

The time point label corresponds to: baseline before first vaccination. The vaccinee samples were drawn from two UK trials, COV001 and COV002, one of which was a single-blind randomized controlled phase 2/3 trial testing AZD1222 (ChAdOx1 nCoV-19) in healthy adults. For TCRbeta chain sequencing, PBMC samples were collected from trial participants at day 0 and at day 28 after the second dose. To note about this clone: Which antigen it targets is not known. Nothing much larger sits one base from this clone, and base qualities are not available.

Sequencing was performed on peripheral blood, taken on day 0 of AZD1222 vaccination. This TCR was sampled from an adult in good health.

The CDR3 corresponds to CATHFSTANSPLHF. The nucleotide sequence reads TGTGCCACCCACTTTTCGACAGCTAATTCACCCCTCCACTTT. The rearrangement joined TRBV28 to TRBJ1-6, with TRBD1 tentatively as D gene (5 bases match). V lost 10 bases and J lost 6 bases; the stretch between them is 16 bases long. CDR1 is given as MDHEN and CDR2 as SYDVKM, both from the germline V gene. The cysteine opens and the phenylalanine closes a CDR3 of 14 amino acids. Only CDR3 DNA is held: 42 bases, read in frame from base 1.